A single sample is the source of the 31 T cell receptor beta chains below, sequenced in a study of Graves' ophthalmopathy and Graves' hyperthyroidism listed by TCRdb under 2018. TCRdb lists the instrument as Illumina HiSeq 2000. TCR beta CDR3 regions were amplified from RNA transcripts for repertoire sequencing. A first-round RT-PCR used HTBI primers with the Qiagen OneStep RT-PCR kit, followed by a second-round multiplex PCR, size selection and purification. Clones were called with MiXCR by TCRdb after fastp trimmed the public reads at Q25, and only in-frame beta chains were retained. One record per CDR3 amino acid sequence lists the most common genes and DNA. For this sample the table gives under 800,000 distinct CDR3 sequences, of which over 20% were detected only once. The ten biggest clones cover about 6.6% of the sample. Sequencing was performed on peripheral blood. The receptors derive from a woman aged 18-35 years with stable Graves' hyperthyroidism. Some clones in this sample may be carry-over from other donors' samples. Donor details come from another sample of the same person, matched by shared clones.

About this clonotype: The CDR3 does not end in the conserved phenylalanine or tryptophan, so this is likely a read error. The gene calls are TRBV13 and TRBJ1-5; D is uncertain. The V end lost 6 bases, the J end lost 3 bases, and 9 bases lay between the germline ends. From germline, CDR1 is PRHDT and CDR2 FYEKMQ (reference sequence). The CDR3 is 13 amino acids. The CDR3 region is CASSLNPNQPQHY. The CDR3 bases are TGTGCCAGCAGTCTGAACCCCAATCAGCCCCAGCATTAT.

The chain is built from TRBV29-1 and TRBJ1-1; weak D call: TRBD1 (6 bases). V shed 6 bases and J shed 2 bases, with 19 bases lying between them. The germline V gene has CDR1 SQVTM and CDR2 ANQGSEA. The CDR3 length is 15 residues. The CDR3 spells CSVPPPGGRNTEAFF. Here the CDR3 DNA reads TGCAGCGTCCCCCCCCCGGGGGGGCGAAACACTGAAGCTTTCTTT.

This clonotype was counted only a few times. The J gene is TRBJ1-5, the V gene TRBV7-4, with D possibly being TRBD1 (5 bases). This CDR3 region has 22 residues. V dropped 0 bases and J dropped 2 bases, with 29 bases sitting between them. Germline V gene sequence: CDR1 SGHVT, CDR2 SQSDAQ. In DNA form, the CDR3 reads TGTGCCAGCAGCTTAGCCGGGATAAGGATTCGTCAGGGATGGGTGGGCAATCAGCCCCAGCATTTT. This encodes CASSLAGIRIRQGWVGNQPQHF.

This clonotype was seen more than once but under ten times. J is TRBJ1-2 and V is TRBV28; D is undetermined. The V gene lost 1 base and the J gene lost 2 bases, with 11 bases spanning the gap. The CDR3 covers 15 residues. Germline CDR1 and CDR2: MDHEN and SYDVKM. CDR3 residues: CASSLYLSTNYGYTF. In DNA form, the CDR3 reads TGTGCCAGCAGTTTATACTTATCCACGAACTATGGCTACACCTTC.

The sample holds many counts of this clonotype. This sequence joins TRBV7-2 and TRBJ1-2, with D unresolved. The CDR3 has 12 residues. V lost 0 bases and J lost 6, with 5 bases in between. Germline V lookup: CDR1 SGHTA, CDR2 FQGNSA. CDR3 nucleotides: TGTGCCAGCAGCTTAGCTCGGGATGGCTACACCTTC. The encoded protein is CASSLARDGYTF.

V and J are TRBV27 and TRBJ2-4, with 11 nucleotides matching TRBD2. The germline gives CDR1 MNHEY, CDR2 SMNVEV (reference sequence). The junction had 14 bases not matched to a gene; V was cut back by 5 bases and J by 2 bases. The CDR3 extends over 19 amino acids. The CDR3 is CASSIRDTLAGGTKNIQYF. CDR3 coding DNA: TGTGCCAGCAGTATCCGGGACACGCTAGCGGGGGGTACCAAAAACATTCAGTACTTC.

This clonotype was counted only a few times. V gene TRBV6-2 or TRBV6-3 combines with J gene TRBJ2-7; D not certain. The germline V gene encodes CDR1 MNHEY and CDR2 SVGEGT. The CDR3 extends over 13 amino acids. Trimming cost V 8 bases and J 0 bases, with 11 bases left between them. As DNA, the CDR3 is TGTGCCAGCCGATCGACGGCCTCCTACGAGCAGTACTTC. It encodes CASRSTASYEQYF.

This clonotype occurred many times. The chain couples TRBV7-2 to TRBJ1-2; no clear D gene. CDR1 is SGHTA and CDR2 is FQGNSA in the germline V gene. V was clipped by 3 bases and J by 7 bases, with 15 bases between them. This CDR3 is 14 amino acids long. CDR3 nucleotide sequence: TGTGCCAGCAGCTTTTATCGGTCGCAGAGTGGCTACACCTTC. As protein: CASSFYRSQSGYTF.

In regard to this clonotype: A read error is possible here, since a much larger clone lies one base away. The V call is TRBV12-5, the J call TRBJ2-2; 12 bases agree with TRBD2. The CDR3 covers 16 residues. Germline CDR1 is LGHNT and CDR2 is FRNRAP. The CDR3 nucleotides read TGTGCTAGTGCCCTTGGGCCTAGCGGGAGGGCCGGGGAGCTGTTGTTT. Translating gives CASALGPSGRAGELLF.

In its sample, this clonotype was seen many times. The chain combines TRBV19 with TRBJ1-1; no firm D call. The germline gives CDR1 LNHDA, CDR2 SQIVND (reference sequence). V lost 6 bases and J lost 1, with 15 bases in between. This CDR3 is 15 amino acids long. This CDR3 reads CASRTFRATNTEAFF. The CDR3 DNA is TGTGCCAGTAGAACCTTCCGGGCCACGAACACTGAAGCTTTCTTT.

This clonotype was observed many times. The chain recombines TRBV12-3 or TRBV12-4 with TRBJ2-5; 10 bases are shared with TRBD1. This CDR3 is built from 15 residues. Trimming removed 5 bases from V and 5 bases from J; junction bases left unmatched: 8. CDR3 DNA: TGTGCCAGCAGTACAAGGGACAGGGGAGTGGAGACCCAGTACTTC. It encodes CASSTRDRGVETQYF.

This clonotype was seen at least ten times. The gene calls are TRBV6-2 or TRBV6-3 and TRBJ1-5, with 8 bases that match TRBD1. This CDR3 comprises 16 residues. Germline-derived CDR1 and CDR2 are MNHEY and SVGEGT. With 5 bases clipped from V and 1 base from J, the junction kept 7 bases outside the gene matches. In DNA form, the CDR3 reads TGTGCCAGCAGTCGAAACAGGGGGAAGAGCAATCAGCCCCAGCATTTT. Translating it yields CASSRNRGKSNQPQHF.

Only a few counts were recorded for this clonotype. The J gene is TRBJ1-1, the V gene TRBV5-1; D unclear. The germline gives CDR1 SGHRS, CDR2 YFSETQ. The CDR3 runs 15 residues. The V end was cut by 4 bases, the J end by 4 bases, with 17 bases between. Here the CDR3 reads CASSPPGSPGTEAFF. CDR3 DNA: TGCGCCAGCAGCCCTCCGGGCAGTCCTGGCACTGAAGCTTTCTTT.

This clonotype was seen ten or more times. J is TRBJ1-1 and V is TRBV12-5; the D is unclear. Germline loops: CDR1 LGHNT, CDR2 FRNRAP. Deletions cut 1 base from V and 8 bases from J, with 5 bases between. There are 11 residues in the CDR3. The DNA for the CDR3 is TGTGCTAGTGGTTTGGCGAGAGAAGCTTTCTTT. It encodes CASGLAREAFF.

This clonotype came up many times. CDR3 residues: CASSLWGTENTEAFF. For the CDR3, the DNA is TGTGCCAGCAGTTTATGGGGGACAGAGAACACTGAAGCTTTCTTT. V usage is TRBV28 and J usage is TRBJ1-1; 7 bases match TRBD1. V lost 0 bases to trimming and J lost 1 base; unmatched junction nucleotides: 2. The CDR3 spans 15 residues. Germline CDR1 reads MDHEN; CDR2 reads SYDVKM.

This clonotype was recorded many times. The chain couples TRBV30 to TRBJ1-3; D is possibly TRBD1 (5 bases). The CDR3 length is 13 residues. Trimming took 2 bases from V and 6 from J, leaving 11 bases between them. Germline CDR1 reads GTSNPN; CDR2 reads SVGIG (reference sequence). The CDR3 region is CAWSPGTANTIYF. The CDR3, as DNA: TGTGCCTGGAGTCCCGGGACGGCAAACACCATATATTTT. Based on the CDR3 plus reference TRBV30 and TRBJ1-3, the full variable domain is SQTIHQWPATLVQPVGSPLSLECTVEGTSNPNLYWYRQAAGRGLQLLFYSVGIGQISSEVPQNLSASRPQDRQFILSSKKLLLSDSGFYLCAWSPGTANTIYFGEGSWLTVV.

The CDR3 region is CASSQEGWEAGYGYTF. The CDR3 coding sequence is TGCGCCAGCAGCCAAGAAGGTTGGGAGGCCGGCTATGGCTACACCTTC. This chain joins TRBV4-1 and TRBJ1-2, with no clear D. Germline V gene lookup returns CDR1 MGHRA and CDR2 YSYEKL. The CDR3 loop spans 16 amino acids. The V gene lost 0 bases and the J gene lost 4 bases, with 15 bases spanning the gap.

V and J are TRBV10-3 and TRBJ1-1; no reliable D call. V was shortened by 3 bases and J by 1 base, with 12 bases between the two germline ends. The CDR3 contains 15 residues. In germline, CDR1 is ENHRY, CDR2 SYGVKD. CDR3 coding DNA: TGTGCCATCAGTGACAGTGTCAACCCGAACACTGAAGCTTTCTTT. It specifies CAISDSVNPNTEAFF.

V gene TRBV5-1 combines with J gene TRBJ2-3, with TRBD2 matching over 10 bases. Germline values: CDR1 SGHRS, CDR2 YFSETQ. The CDR3 has 16 amino acids. The ends lost 5 bases at V and 2 bases at J; junction bases unmatched: 8. CDR3 nucleotide sequence: TGCGCCAGCAGGCAGACTAGCGGGCCCTACACAGATACGCAGTATTTT. Translated: CASRQTSGPYTDTQYF. Filled out from reference TRBV5-1 and TRBJ2-3, the complete variable domain reads KAGVTQTPRYLIKTRGQQVTLSCSPISGHRSVSWYQQTPGQGLQFLFEYFSETQRNKGNFPGRFSGRQFSNSRSEMNVSTLELGDSALYLCASRQTSGPYTDTQYFGPGTRLTVL.

There are many counts of this clonotype. The chain uses TRBV19 and TRBJ1-3; D is unresolved. V gave up 7 bases and J gave up 2 bases, with 21 bases separating them. CDR1 LNHDA and CDR2 SQIVND come from the germline V gene (reference sequence). There are 17 residues in the CDR3. Written as DNA, the CDR3 is TGTGCCAGTAAGACCTCGGAAGCCATCTTCGCTGGAAACACCATATATTTT. This codes for CASKTSEAIFAGNTIYF.

This clonotype was detected only a few times. The genes are TRBV7-3 and TRBJ2-2, with 10 bases matching TRBD2. This CDR3 is 16 amino acids long. V lost 3 bases to trimming and J lost 0 bases; unmatched junction nucleotides: 1. From germline, CDR1 is SGHTA and CDR2 FQGTGA. Here the CDR3 reads CASSFTSGANTGELFF. The CDR3 region has the DNA TGTGCCAGCAGCTTCACTAGCGGGGCGAACACCGGGGAGCTGTTTTTT. Based on the CDR3 plus reference TRBV7-3 and TRBJ2-2, the full variable domain is GAGVSQTPSNKVTEKGKYVELRCDPISGHTALYWYRQSLGQGPEFLIYFQGTGAADDSGLPNDRFFAVRPEGSVSTLKIQRTERGDSAVYLCASSFTSGANTGELFFGEGSRLTVL.

Ten or more counts support this clonotype. The CDR3 DNA reads as TGTGCCAGCAGTACAGGGAGCAATCAGCCCCAGCATTTT. Translating it yields CASSTGSNQPQHF. This chain joins TRBV6-5 and TRBJ1-5; TRBD1 might be the D (6 bases). In germline, CDR1 is MNHEY, CDR2 SVGAGI. The CDR3 totals 13 residues. Trimming removed 5 bases at V and 1 base at J, with 6 bases between.

In this sample, this clonotype turned up many times. The chain uses TRBV12-3 or TRBV12-4 and TRBJ1-6; 7 bases line up with TRBD1. Trimming took 5 bases from V and 4 from J; bases not matched to a gene: 5. The CDR3 has 15 residues. The CDR3 DNA reads as TGTGCCAGCAGTCTCGGACAGGCTTATAATTCACCCCTCCACTTT. This gives the protein CASSLGQAYNSPLHF.

This clonotype was seen once. The gene calls are TRBV4-1 and TRBJ1-6; D gene uncertain. Germline CDR1 and CDR2: MGHRA and YSYEKL. Trimming left V 1 base short and J 3 bases short, with 7 bases between. The CDR3 has 15 amino acids. CDR3 nucleotide sequence: TGCGCCAGCAGCCAAGCAGTAAACTATAATTCACCCCTCCACTTT. It is translated as CASSQAVNYNSPLHF.

This clonotype was counted at least ten times. The rearrangement joins TRBV28 to TRBJ1-5; the D gene is possibly TRBD1 (6 bases). Per germline, CDR1 MDHEN and CDR2 SYDVKM. With 8 bases removed from V and 0 bases from J, the gap between germline ends came to 17 bases. The CDR3 has 16 residues. The DNA of the CDR3 is TGTGCCAGCTGGGGGCAGGGCTTATATAGCAATCAGCCCCAGCATTTT. It encodes CASWGQGLYSNQPQHF.

The chain uses TRBV12-3 or TRBV12-4 and TRBJ2-7; TRBD2 matches 8 bases. The V segment lost 2 bases and the J segment 2 bases; nucleotides outside the gene matches: 17. This CDR3 comprises 19 residues. The CDR3 sequence: CASSLTSSLGSGSPYEQYF. The DNA for the CDR3 is TGTGCCAGCAGTTTAACCAGTTCCTTAGGGAGCGGGAGCCCCTACGAGCAGTACTTC.

The genes are TRBV7-9 and TRBJ2-7; TRBD1 aligns across 11 bases. With 4 bases clipped from V and 4 bases from J, the junction kept 3 bases outside the gene matches. This CDR3 region has 14 residues. CDR1 is SEHNR and CDR2 is FQNEAQ in the germline V gene (reference sequence). The CDR3 sequence: CASSSGQGEYEQYF. CDR3 coding DNA: TGTGCCAGCAGCTCGGGACAGGGGGAGTACGAGCAGTACTTC.

This clonotype was picked up many times. The rearrangement links TRBV11-2 to TRBJ1-1, with D unresolved. V was cut by 4 bases and J by 6 bases, with 21 bases left in between. CDR3 size: 16 residues. Germline V lookup: CDR1 SGHAT, CDR2 FQNNGV. In DNA, the CDR3 is TGTGCCAGCAGCTCCGCATCTGGGATGTCTCGCGCTGAAGCTTTCTTT. Its protein product is CASSSASGMSRAEAFF.

This clonotype was seen only a few times. The genes are TRBV6-1 and TRBJ1-1; D not resolved. Germline values: CDR1 MNHNS, CDR2 SASEGT. V was trimmed by 5 bases and J by 0 bases, leaving 13 bases between them. This CDR3 contains 15 residues. Here the CDR3 reads CASSRAGRMNTEAFF. In DNA, the CDR3 is TGTGCCAGCAGTAGAGCGGGTCGTATGAACACTGAAGCTTTCTTT.

The sample holds a few counts of this clonotype. The chain employs TRBV30 and TRBJ2-5; possible D gene TRBD1, 6 bases. Germline V gene lookup returns CDR1 GTSNPN and CDR2 SVGIG (reference sequence). The CDR3 has 11 residues. With 8 bases removed from V and 5 bases from J, the gap between germline ends came to 12 bases. In DNA form, the CDR3 reads TGTGCCGGTCAGGGGTGGGAGACCCAGTACTTC. Its translation is CAGQGWETQYF.

This clonotype was counted many times. The chain combines TRBV7-2 with TRBJ1-2; D is perhaps TRBD1 (5 bases). Germline lookup yields CDR1 SGHTA and CDR2 FQGNSA. This CDR3 comprises 12 residues. V was clipped by 2 bases and J by 8 bases, with 9 bases between them. This CDR3 reads CASSLLGRGYTF. DNA of the CDR3: TGTGCCAGCAGCTTACTGGGACGGGGCTACACCTTC.